The clone carrying this T cell receptor beta chain counts as medium-sized (0.01 to 0.1%). The antigen is undetermined. Distinct nucleotide sequences in the sample also encode this CDR3. Upon completion of about eleven days in culture, CD4+ T cells were isolated. Vaccine recipients lacked prior SARS-CoV-2 infection and had negative nucleocapsid antibodies. Here immunoSEQ multiplex PCR was the method, and the copy in TCRdb shows in-frame clones only, minus some. The table lists more than 35,000 clones, roughly two thirds of them singletons. The data were obtained in a study of vaccination effects on CD4 cells after COVID-19. Study as a whole: Expansion with viral peptide pools was applied to antigen-specific CD4+ T cells by the ViraFEST assay prior to sequencing.

The V gene end was trimmed by 1 base and the J gene end by 4 bases; junction bases not matched to a gene: 4. The CDR3 contains 15 residues. Germline CDR1 LGHDT, CDR2 YNNKEL (reference sequence). Study-wide findings and caveats: Late after vaccination, infection- and vaccine-induced clones showed marked clonal contraction. In vaccinees who were healthy, merely 1 out of 255 vaccine-induced clones cross-reacted with common cold coronaviruses.

This TCR came from a human donor who received a COVID-19 vaccine. The chain is built from TRBV3-1 (or the pseudogene TRBV3-2) and TRBJ1-5, with 7 bases fitting TRBD1. This specimen was CD4+ T cells from PBMCs cultured without peptide, taken before COVID-19 vaccination. The CDR3: CASSQGAGGNQPQHF. CDR3 coding DNA: TGTGCCAGCAGCCAAGGCGCAGGGGGGAATCAGCCCCAGCATTTT.